This T cell receptor (beta chain) was observed in a study of T cells after yellow fever vaccination. Study outcomes and limitations: Clones that expanded after primary vaccination mostly reappeared after the booster (96% CD4, 88% CD8). The study noted that FACS-sorted repertoires could contain abundant clonotypes contaminating from the bulk population. The CD4 and CD8 compartments had a small share of their clonotypes in common.

The sample holds many counts of this clonotype. Its antigen is unknown. Using its own MiXCR run on the 5' RACE reads, TCRdb lists one record per CDR3 protein. This sample has roughly 120,000 distinct CDR3 sequences, with about 7.2% found just once. The V gene's germline CDR1 is MDHEN and CDR2 SYDVKM. This CDR3 has 14 residues. Trimming removed 1 base at V and 3 bases at J, with 7 bases between. The specimen was CD4+ T cells sorted from PBMCs, collected more than 35 days after the first yellow fever vaccination. This receptor was taken from a man between 18 and 35 years old who received the YFV17D yellow fever vaccine. The chain recombines TRBV28 with TRBJ2-1; D is possibly TRBD1 (5 bases). The CDR3 sequence: CASSLYQGYNEQFF. In DNA, the CDR3 is TGTGCCAGCAGTTTATACCAGGGCTACAATGAGCAGTTCTTC.